This T cell receptor (beta chain) stems from a study of shared clonotypes between healthy human individuals. Terminally differentiated effector memory CD45RA+ cells were left out of the naive CD8 fraction, which was CD45RO-negative and positively selected for CCR7. Study donors comprised healthy, HIV-negative adults devoid of recent acute infection or vaccination. Notes on the study in general: Estimated richness was generally greater in naive than memory subsets.

Researchers divided each subset's genomic DNA evenly across several immunoSEQ plates. Per the authors' pipeline: With immunoSEQ giving junction-only sequences and no quality scores, filtering differed. Clones were read by immunoSEQ multiplex PCR, and TCRdb kept only the in-frame ones, dropping some. V and J calls and clone size are as listed in that table; D and trimming were resolved from the DNA. The repertoire holds millions of clones, with about 95% as singletons. Germline CDR1 SQVTM, CDR2 ANQGSEA. J was trimmed by 2 bases and V by 5 bases; bases with no gene match: 5. The CDR3 has 13 residues. A remark on this clone: The antigen is not known.

V usage is TRBV29-1 and J usage is TRBJ2-7; 8 nucleotides line up with TRBD1. The sample taken for sequencing was naive CD8+ T cells sorted from blood. This clonotype was obtained from a man in his late teens or twenties in good health. The CDR3 here is CSVSGQDAYEQYF. The CDR3 DNA reads TGCAGCGTTTCGGGACAGGATGCCTACGAGCAGTACTTC.